A single sample is the source of the 2 T cell receptor beta chains below, sequenced in a study of blood T cell repertoires in COVID-19. The table came from immunoSEQ multiplex PCR; TCRdb's copy has only in-frame clones and leaves some out. The sample holds roughly 260,000 clones; roughly 90% are singletons and the top ten take 4%. The sample comprised peripheral blood. The receptors originated from a man in his 60s who had recovered from COVID-19.

The chain links TRBV7-9 to TRBJ1-3, with 7 bases matching TRBD1. Unmatched junction bases numbered 7, after V lost 4 bases and J lost 4 bases. The CDR3 sequence is 15 residues long. Germline assignment: CDR1 SEHNR and CDR2 FQNEAQ (reference sequence). The CDR3 is CASSSDRAFGNTIYF. As DNA, the CDR3 is TGTGCCAGCAGCTCTGACAGGGCTTTCGGAAACACCATATATTTT.

V and J are TRBV18 and TRBJ2-2; a weak D match, TRBD2 (6 bases). This CDR3 spans 13 amino acids. Per germline, CDR1 KGHSH and CDR2 LQKENI. The germline V and J ends were trimmed by 3 bases and 7 bases, with 9 bases remaining between them. Here the CDR3 reads CASSPMEGGELFF. CDR3 coding DNA: TGTGCCAGCTCACCTATGGAGGGCGGGGAGCTGTTTTTT.